One and the same sample provided the 10 T cell receptor beta chains below, sequenced in a study of OX40 agonist ivuxolimab in advanced cancers. Here immunoSEQ multiplex PCR was the method, and the copy in TCRdb shows in-frame clones only, minus some. The repertoire holds 55,000 to 65,000 clones, with 87% as singletons. Sequenced material: CD4+ or CD8+ T cells sorted from blood, taken in a trial of the OX40 agonist ivuxolimab. These receptors came from an adult with an advanced solid tumor such as melanoma, head and neck, liver or kidney cancer.

The CDR3 sequence is CASSPAWRAGNTIYF. CDR3 coding DNA: TGTGCCAGCAGCCCGGCCTGGAGGGCTGGAAACACCATATATTTT. This chain uses TRBV9 with TRBJ1-3; D is unclear. Germline V CDR1 and CDR2: SGDLS, YYNGEE. CDR3 length equals 15 residues. Trimming removed 4 bases from V and 2 bases from J, with 13 bases in between.

V gene TRBV5-8 combines with J gene TRBJ2-1, with D perhaps matching TRBD1 (6 bases). Trimming took 4 bases from V and 14 from J, leaving 13 bases between them. Germline V CDR1 and CDR2: SGHTS, YDEGEE. The CDR3 loop spans 11 amino acids. Here the CDR3 reads CASSPAYREFF. The CDR3 bases are TGTGCCAGCAGCCCGGCCTACAGGGAGTTCTTC.

V is TRBV5-8 and J is TRBJ2-2; 7 nucleotides agree with TRBD2. The CDR3 covers 15 residues. From germline, CDR1 is SGHTS and CDR2 YDEGEE. Germline trimming cut 4 bases from V and 0 bases from J; bases unmatched to any gene: 3. The CDR3 protein is CASSRGVANTGELFF. CDR3 sequence (DNA): TGTGCCAGCAGCCGGGGGGTCGCGAACACCGGGGAGCTGTTTTTT.

The chain carries TRBV9 and TRBJ2-3; tentative D call: TRBD2 (6 bases). Trimming pared 3 bases from V and 0 bases from J, leaving 17 bases between. Germline-derived CDR1 and CDR2 are SGDLS and YYNGEE. The CDR3 extends over 17 amino acids. Here the CDR3 DNA reads TGTGCCAGCAGCGCCCGAGCGGGTCTAACGAGCACAGATACGCAGTATTTT. Translating gives CASSARAGLTSTDTQYF.

The V gene is TRBV9, the J gene TRBJ2-7, with D perhaps matching TRBD1 or TRBD2 (5 bases each). With 3 bases removed from V and 2 bases from J, the gap between germline ends came to 15 bases. The CDR3 is 15 amino acids. CDR1 SGDLS and CDR2 YYNGEE come from the germline V gene. The CDR3 loop is CASSAGTDRAYEQYF. CDR3 DNA sequence: TGTGCCAGCAGCGCAGGGACCGATAGGGCCTACGAGCAGTACTTC.

This chain links TRBV2 with TRBJ2-1; TRBD2 agrees at 14 bases. The ends lost 0 bases at V and 7 bases at J; junction bases unmatched: 2. The germline V gene encodes CDR1 SNHLY and CDR2 FYNNEI. The CDR3 length is 16 residues. As DNA, the CDR3 is TGTGCCAGCAGTGAAGCCGGGACTAGCGGGAGTAATGAGCAGTTCTTC. Amino acid sequence: CASSEAGTSGSNEQFF.

The rearrangement links TRBV28 to TRBJ2-3, with D possibly being TRBD1 or TRBD2 (5 bases each). The germline CDR1 and CDR2 sequences are MDHEN and SYDVKM. This CDR3 is built from 15 residues. The ends were cut back, 10 bases at V and 0 bases at J, with 17 bases in the middle. The CDR3 DNA reads as TGTGCCACCTTGGGGCTAGCCTCTAGCACAGATACGCAGTATTTT. Its protein is CATLGLASSTDTQYF.

For this clone: Its ends do not fully match the called genes, so a read error is possible. J is TRBJ2-3 and V is TRBV7-9; D is possibly TRBD2 (5 bases). CDR3 length equals 13 residues. The germline CDR1 and CDR2 sequences are SEHNR and FQNEAQ (reference sequence). The CDR3 DNA reads as TGTGCCAGCACCTTAGGGAGCGGAGATACGCAGTATTTT. Translation: CASTLGSGDTQYF.

The genes are TRBV5-1 and TRBJ1-3; D gene unclear. The length of the CDR3 is 17 residues. V gave up 4 bases and J gave up 0 bases, with 17 bases separating them. Germline CDR1 and CDR2: SGHRS and YFSETQ. The CDR3 loop is CASSQPKQPNSGNTIYF. In DNA form, the CDR3 reads TGCGCCAGCAGCCAACCCAAGCAGCCTAACTCTGGAAACACCATATATTTT.

This chain joins TRBV5-6 and TRBJ2-7; no clear D gene. The V gene lost 6 bases and the J gene lost 5 bases, with 9 bases spanning the gap. CDR1 is SGHDT and CDR2 is YYEEEE in the germline V gene. The CDR3 runs 11 residues. The CDR3 DNA reads TGTGCCAGCACCCTGATGGACGAGCAGTACTTC. Its protein is CASTLMDEQYF.